This T cell receptor (beta chain) comes out of a study of blood T cells in healthy people across ages. General study points: Higher diversity, along with more naive CD4+ cells, distinguished long-lived donors from aged donors.

It was with a sample-barcoded 5' primer and a J-beta primer mix that a second PCR of roughly 7 to 11 cycles was run. TCRdb called the 5' RACE reads again in MiXCR, with one record for every CDR3 protein. The top ten clones hold 2.1% of a sample with 1.5 million to 2 million distinct CDR3 sequences, around 48% of them seen once. Donor samples were obtained from healthy Caucasian individuals from Russia, aged 6 to 90. This clonotype was recorded a few times. Its target is unknown. The CDR3 runs to 14 residues. The source is a middle-aged woman in good health. Sequenced: blood. The V call is TRBV21-1, the J call TRBJ2-7. TRBV21-1 is a pseudogene locus. CDR3 sequence (DNA): TGTGCCAGCAGCGAAGCGGGACCCCCCTACGAGCAGTACTTC. Translated, it gives CASSEAGPPYEQYF.